These T cell receptor beta chains were read from a single sample in a study of T cells in Graves' hyperthyroidism and ophthalmopathy. TCRdb passed the multiplex PCR reads through MiXCR, listing each CDR3 protein once. The profile covers a few hundred thousand distinct CDR3 sequences, with approximately 44% appearing a single time and around 8% taken by the ten largest. Input material: peripheral blood or thyroid tissue (not recorded which). The receptors were gathered from a woman younger than 30 with Graves' hyperthyroidism. Each CDR3 is given with its conserved first and last residue.

V gene	CDR3 length	J gene	CDR3 protein
TRBV2	12	TRBJ1-2	CASTRTDNGYTF
TRBV20-1	17	TRBJ1-5	CSARRVGIASSNQPQHF
TRBV20-1	15	TRBJ2-7	CSARENEGVTGEQYF
TRBV12-3/TRBV12-4	14	TRBJ1-1	CASSFEPLNTEAFF
TRBV20-1	15	TRBJ1-1	CSARLATGLNTEAFF
TRBV2	17	TRBJ1-2	CASPAPQRSQYPYGYTF
TRBV7-8	14	TRBJ1-5	CASSPLRSNQPQHF
TRBV4-1	14	TRBJ1-1	CASSVDRGNTEAFF
TRBV25-1	13	TRBJ1-6	CASSEGSESPLHF
TRBV12-3/TRBV12-4	15	TRBJ1-4	CASSPGTGRDEKLFF
TRBV7-9	14	TRBJ2-3	CASSFSGDTDTQYF
TRBV9	15	TRBJ1-1	CASSDPGQSNTEAFF
TRBV12-3/TRBV12-4	14	TRBJ1-5	CASSPTGAGQPQHF
TRBV18	17	TRBJ2-7	CASSPPGQSPSSYEQYF
TRBV5-6	16	TRBJ1-1	CASSLEGGRESTEAFF
TRBV6-6	18	TRBJ2-5	CASSLTLGGKRGQETQYF
TRBV12-3/TRBV12-4	17	TRBJ2-6	CASRGLAENSGANVLTF
TRBV7-2	14	TRBJ2-3	CASSHLDYTDTQYF
TRBV20-1	12	TRBJ1-1	CSFNREVTEAFF
TRBV15	13	TRBJ2-7	CATSSQGGYEQYF
TRBV29-1	13	TRBJ2-7	CSVSGLAGWEQYF
TRBV5-1	15	TRBJ2-7	CASSSAGTELYEQYF
TRBV7-2	17	TRBJ2-5	CASSLAPSGSWGETQYF
TRBV7-2	16	TRBJ2-3	CASSFSFDRGRDAQYF
TRBV6-4	17	TRBJ2-7	CASSDGGAGTSGYEQYF
TRBV2	17	TRBJ2-6	CASREEGQGSGANVLTF
TRBV20-1	10	TRBJ2-2	CSAREGELFF
TRBV7-2	15	TRBJ1-5	CASSPGQGRQQPQHF
TRBV7-6	13	TRBJ2-7	CASSLGWGSEQYF
TRBV7-2	13	TRBJ2-2	CASSFDRTGELFF
TRBV9	12	TRBJ1-1	CASSAAGAGAFF
TRBV7-2	15	TRBJ2-5	CASSLVSGVGETQYF
TRBV20-1	17	TRBJ2-5	CSARGRLAGLYQETQYF
TRBV20-1	12	TRBJ1-2	CSVSRAAYGYTF
TRBV6-2/TRBV6-3	19	TRBJ2-2	CASSYSAAGIHPGGGELFF
TRBV7-8	13	TRBJ1-2	CASSLGTVYGYTF
TRBV20-1	13	TRBJ1-1	CSAPIRASTEAFF